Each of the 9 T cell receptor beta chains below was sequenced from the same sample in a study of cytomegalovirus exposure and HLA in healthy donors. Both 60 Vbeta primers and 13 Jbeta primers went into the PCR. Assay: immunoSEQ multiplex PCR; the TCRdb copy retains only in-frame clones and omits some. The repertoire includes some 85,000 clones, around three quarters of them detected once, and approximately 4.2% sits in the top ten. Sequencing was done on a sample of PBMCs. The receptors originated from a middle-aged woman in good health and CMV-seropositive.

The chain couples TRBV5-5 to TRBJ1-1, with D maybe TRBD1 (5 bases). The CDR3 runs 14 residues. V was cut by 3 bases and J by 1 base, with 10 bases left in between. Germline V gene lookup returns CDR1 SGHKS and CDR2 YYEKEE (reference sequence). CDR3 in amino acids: CASSSLGPNTEAFF. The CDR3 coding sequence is TGTGCCAGCAGCTCTCTGGGGCCGAACACTGAAGCTTTCTTT.

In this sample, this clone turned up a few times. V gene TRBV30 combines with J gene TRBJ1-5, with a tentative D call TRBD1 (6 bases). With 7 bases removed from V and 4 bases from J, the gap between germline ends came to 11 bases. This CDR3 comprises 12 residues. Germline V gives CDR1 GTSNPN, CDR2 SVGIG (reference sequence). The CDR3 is CALRTGNQPQHF. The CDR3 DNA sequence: TGTGCCTTGAGAACAGGGAATCAGCCCCAGCATTTT.

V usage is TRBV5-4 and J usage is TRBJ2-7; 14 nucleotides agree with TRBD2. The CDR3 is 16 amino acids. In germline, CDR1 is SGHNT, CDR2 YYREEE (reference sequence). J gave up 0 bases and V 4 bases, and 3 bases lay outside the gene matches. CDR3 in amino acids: CASSRGTSGGSYEQYF. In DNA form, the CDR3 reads TGTGCCAGCAGCAGGGGGACTAGCGGGGGCTCCTACGAGCAGTACTTC.

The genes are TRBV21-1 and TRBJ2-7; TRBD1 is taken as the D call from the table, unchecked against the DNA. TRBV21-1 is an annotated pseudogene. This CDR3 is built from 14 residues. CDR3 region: CASSSRDRGPPQYF. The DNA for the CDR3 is TGTGCCAGCAGCAGCCGGGACAGGGGACCGCCGCAGTACTTC.

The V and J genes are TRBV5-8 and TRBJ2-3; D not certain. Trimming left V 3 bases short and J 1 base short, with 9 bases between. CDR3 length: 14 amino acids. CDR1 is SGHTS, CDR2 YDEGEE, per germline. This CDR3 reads CASSSTWGTDTQYF. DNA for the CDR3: TGTGCCAGCAGCTCGACTTGGGGCACAGATACGCAGTATTTT.

CDR3 sequence reads: CSVEIAGDYEQYF. The CDR3 DNA is TGCAGCGTTGAAATAGCGGGAGACTACGAGCAGTACTTC. This sequence joins TRBV29-1 and TRBJ2-7; 9 bases line up with TRBD2. Germline-derived CDR1 and CDR2 are SQVTM and ANQGSEA. CDR3 length equals 13 residues. Trimming cost V 2 bases and J 3 bases; bases outside gene matches: 2.

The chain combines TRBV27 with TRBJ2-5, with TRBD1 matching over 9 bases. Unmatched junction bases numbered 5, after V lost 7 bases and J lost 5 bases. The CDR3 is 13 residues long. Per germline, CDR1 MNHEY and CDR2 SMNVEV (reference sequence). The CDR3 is CASTKQGAETQYF. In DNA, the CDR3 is TGTGCCAGCACAAAACAGGGGGCCGAGACCCAGTACTTC.

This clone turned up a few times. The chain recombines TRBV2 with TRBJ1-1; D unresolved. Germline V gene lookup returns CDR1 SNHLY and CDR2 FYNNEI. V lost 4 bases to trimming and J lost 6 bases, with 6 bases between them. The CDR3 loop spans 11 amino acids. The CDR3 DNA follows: TGTGCCAGCAGTGCAGGCGCTGAAGCTTTCTTT. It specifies CASSAGAEAFF.

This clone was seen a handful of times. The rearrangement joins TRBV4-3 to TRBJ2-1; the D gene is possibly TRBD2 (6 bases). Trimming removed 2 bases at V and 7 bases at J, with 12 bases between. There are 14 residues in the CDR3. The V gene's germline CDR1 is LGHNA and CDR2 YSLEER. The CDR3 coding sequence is TGCGCCAGCAGCCAAACGACTAGTTTGAATGAGCAGTTCTTC. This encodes CASSQTTSLNEQFF.